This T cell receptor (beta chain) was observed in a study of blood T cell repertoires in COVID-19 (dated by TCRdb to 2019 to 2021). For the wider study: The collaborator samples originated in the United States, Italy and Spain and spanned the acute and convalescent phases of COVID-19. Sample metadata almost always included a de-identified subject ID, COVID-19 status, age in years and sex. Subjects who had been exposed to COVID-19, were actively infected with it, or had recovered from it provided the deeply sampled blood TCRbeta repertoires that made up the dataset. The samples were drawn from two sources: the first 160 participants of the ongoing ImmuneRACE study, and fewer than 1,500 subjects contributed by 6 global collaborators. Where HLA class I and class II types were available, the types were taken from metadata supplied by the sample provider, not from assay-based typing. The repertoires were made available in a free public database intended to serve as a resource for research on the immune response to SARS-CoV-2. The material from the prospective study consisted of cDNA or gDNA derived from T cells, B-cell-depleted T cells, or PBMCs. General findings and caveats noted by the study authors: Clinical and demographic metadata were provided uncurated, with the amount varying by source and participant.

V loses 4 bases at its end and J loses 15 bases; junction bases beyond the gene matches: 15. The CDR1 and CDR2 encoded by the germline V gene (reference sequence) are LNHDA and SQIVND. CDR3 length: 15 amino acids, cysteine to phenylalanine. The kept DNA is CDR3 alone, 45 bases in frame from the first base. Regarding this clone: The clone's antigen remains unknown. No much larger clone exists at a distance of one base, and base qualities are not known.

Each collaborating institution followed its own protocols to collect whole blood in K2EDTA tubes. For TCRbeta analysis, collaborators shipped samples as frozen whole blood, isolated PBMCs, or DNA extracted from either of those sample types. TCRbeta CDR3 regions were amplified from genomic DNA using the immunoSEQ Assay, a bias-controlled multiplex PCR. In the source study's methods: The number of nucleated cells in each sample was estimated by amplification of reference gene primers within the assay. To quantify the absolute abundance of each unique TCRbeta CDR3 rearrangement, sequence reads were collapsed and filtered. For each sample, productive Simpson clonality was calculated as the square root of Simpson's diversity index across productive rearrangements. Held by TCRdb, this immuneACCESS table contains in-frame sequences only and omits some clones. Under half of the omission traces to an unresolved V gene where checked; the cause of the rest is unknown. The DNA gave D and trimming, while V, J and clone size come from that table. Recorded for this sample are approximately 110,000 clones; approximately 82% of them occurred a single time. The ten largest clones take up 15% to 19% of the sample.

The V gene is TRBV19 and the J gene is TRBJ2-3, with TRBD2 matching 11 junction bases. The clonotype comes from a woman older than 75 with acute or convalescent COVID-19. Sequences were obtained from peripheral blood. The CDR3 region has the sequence CASSKDGTSGRSAYF. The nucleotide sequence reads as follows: TGTGCCAGTAGTAAAGACGGGACTAGCGGTCGTTCGGCTTATTTT.